Reported below is one T cell receptor (beta chain). The entry originates in a study of CD8 T cells in Susac syndrome. RNA, at roughly 0.5 to 1 ug, was reverse transcribed with random hexamers. TCR beta CDR3 was amplified by immunoSEQ covering 54 Vbeta and 13 Jbeta. TCRdb reanalysed the immunoSEQ multiplex PCR reads using MiXCR and keeps one entry per CDR3 protein. The table records around 200,000 distinct CDR3 sequences, approximately 94% of them present only once. The CDR3 length is 14 residues. V shed 6 bases and J shed 0 bases, with 11 bases lying between them. In germline, CDR1 is MGHDK, CDR2 SYGVNS.

The sequence was obtained from a human donor with Susac syndrome. Sequenced input: CD4+ T cells from PBMCs. This chain uses TRBV25-1 with TRBJ1-1; D may be TRBD1 (5 bases). Written as DNA, the CDR3 is TGTGCCAGCAGGGACACTCTCATGAACACTGAAGCTTTCTTT. Protein product: CASRDTLMNTEAFF.